Reported below is one T cell receptor (beta chain). The target of this receptor is not known. No much larger clone exists at a distance of one base, and base qualities are not known. Each clonotype received, on average, approximately 9.9x coverage in deep resolution sequencing performed on a MiSeq, where the target depth lay between 1 in 1 million and 1 in 200,000 T cells. TCR beta libraries were generated with the immunoSEQ hsTCRB Kit. In the original analysis: ImmunoSEQ Data Assistant and ImmunoSEQ Analyzer were used for data analysis, and V, D and J genes were assigned according to IMGT definitions. Clonality was computed as one minus normalized Shannon entropy of productive rearrangement frequencies, ranging from 0 to 1. Only overrepresented clonotypes making up at least 0.05% of the repertoire of each patient were included in the public clonotype analysis. Some twelve repertoires from age-matched healthy donors, obtained from immuneACCESS, served as clonality controls. The source is immuneACCESS, and TCRdb retained only in-frame sequences with V and J called. Part of the clones is not carried over; for the studies checked, unresolved V genes explain less than half of this, and the remainder is unexplained. V and J calls and clone size are those listed in that table; D and trimming were worked out from the DNA. Within this sample are fewer than 300,000 clones, with approximately 76% of them counted one time only. The top ten clonotypes cover about 6% of the sample.

The time point label, as the study defines it: progressive disease on ibrutinib. For TCR beta library preparation, 1.5 to 2.5 micrograms of genomic DNA was extracted from cryopreserved PBMCs. High-throughput TCR beta sequencing was performed on longitudinal blood samples from CLL patients receiving ibrutinib monotherapy. Patients were enrolled in a phase 2 open-label single-center ibrutinib monotherapy trial. This record belongs to a study of cytotoxic CD8 clonotypes in ibrutinib-treated CLL (dated by TCRdb to about 2021). In the study overall: In this cohort, approximately 15 patients were treatment-naive and more than 9 were relapsed/refractory, while 17 to 18 had unmutated IGHV. All remission and progressive disease samples were collected while patients were still receiving ibrutinib. Responses were partial in around 25 patients and complete in 2; after median approximately 66 months follow-up, some 15 stayed in remission and some twelve progressed. Of the approximately 94 people in the trial, roughly 27 had longitudinal samples available. On average, each sample had hundreds of thousands of productive templates and tens of thousands of productive rearrangements. Cryopreserved peripheral blood mononuclear cells were collected before treatment, at response, and at either disease progression or sustained remission. Response samples were obtained after a median of around eleven months of treatment, with a range of roughly 6 to 40 months.

Measured from the cysteine to the phenylalanine, the CDR3 is 17 residues long. This entry keeps only the CDR3 DNA: 51 bases, framed from base 1. The junction shows trimming of 1 base on V and 3 bases on J, and the gene matches do not reach 10 bases of it. CDR1 and CDR2 were assigned from the germline V gene (reference sequence) as LNHNV and YYDKDF. Results the study describes overall, beyond this receptor: Public clonotypes were found to be uncommon and were observed to contract or remain stable during treatment; the increase in clonality was shown to reflect expansion of private clonotypes at ibrutinib response. Lymph node repertoires were not examined, and the timing of sampling was not matched between patients in sustained remission and those whose disease progressed. Baseline clonality was found to be higher than that of age-matched healthy donors and was strongly correlated with circulating CD8+ T-cell counts. Clonality rose at ibrutinib response, remained stable during sustained remission, and dropped back toward baseline at progression.

The sequence links TRBV15 to TRBJ2-7; 9 bases in between match TRBD2. Material: PBMCs, obtained at disease progression, from a patient treated with ibrutinib. This sequence was found in a human donor with chronic lymphocytic leukemia. CDR3 region: CATSRVTWMREGYEQYF. The DNA sequence follows: TGTGCCACCAGCAGAGTCACTTGGATGCGGGAGGGCTACGAGCAGTACTTC.